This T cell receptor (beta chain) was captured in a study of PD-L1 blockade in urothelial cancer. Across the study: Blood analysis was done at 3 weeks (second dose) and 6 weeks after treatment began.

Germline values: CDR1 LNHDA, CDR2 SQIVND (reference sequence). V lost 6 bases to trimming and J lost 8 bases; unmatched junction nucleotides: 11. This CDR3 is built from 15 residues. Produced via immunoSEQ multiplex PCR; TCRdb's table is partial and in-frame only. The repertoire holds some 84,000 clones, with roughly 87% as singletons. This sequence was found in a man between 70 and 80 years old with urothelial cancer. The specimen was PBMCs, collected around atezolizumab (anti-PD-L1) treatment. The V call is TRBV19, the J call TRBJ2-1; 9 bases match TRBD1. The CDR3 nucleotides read TGTGCCAGTAGCCCCCGGACAGGGGATTTCGATGAGCAGTTCTTC. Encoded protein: CASSPRTGDFDEQFF.